These 30 T cell receptor beta chains originate from one sample sequenced in a study of blood T cell repertoires in COVID-19. Sequenced by immunoSEQ multiplex PCR; TCRdb stores in-frame clones only, minus some. Here the sample spans just over 350,000 clones, 70% to 90% being singletons. The sample was peripheral blood. All receptors derive from a woman aged 55 to 70 with COVID-19, enrolled during active disease.

The J gene is TRBJ1-1, the V gene TRBV7-9; D perhaps matches TRBD1 (5 bases). V lost 1 base and J lost 1, with 13 bases in between. The CDR3 consists of 16 residues. CDR1 SEHNR and CDR2 FQNEAQ come from the germline V gene (reference sequence). The CDR3 DNA sequence: TGTGCCAGCAGCTTAGGGGCAGGGATCCCGAACACTGAAGCTTTCTTT. This gives the protein CASSLGAGIPNTEAFF. Full variable domain (rest looked up from reference TRBV7-9 and TRBJ1-1): DTGVSQNPRHKITKRGQNVTFRCDPISEHNRLYWYRQTLGQGPEFLTYFQNEAQLEKSRLLSDRFSAERPKGSFSTLEIQRTEQGDSAMYLCASSLGAGIPNTEAFFGQGTRLTVV.

V usage is TRBV5-8 and J usage is TRBJ2-5; TRBD1 agrees at 9 bases. The CDR3 consists of 15 residues. J gave up 5 bases and V 0 bases, and 5 bases lay outside the gene matches. Per germline, CDR1 SGHTS and CDR2 YDEGEE. This CDR3 reads CASSLGDRDWETQYF. The CDR3, as DNA: TGTGCCAGCAGCTTGGGGGACAGGGACTGGGAGACCCAGTACTTC.

V and J are TRBV27 and TRBJ1-2; 7 bases match TRBD1. The V gene end was trimmed by 0 bases and the J gene end by 5 bases; junction bases not matched to a gene: 6. This CDR3 spans 15 amino acids. CDR1 is MNHEY and CDR2 is SMNVEV in the germline V gene (reference sequence). CDR3 in DNA: TGTGCCAGCAGTTTATCTTCCACAGGGGTTTATGGCTACACCTTC. This codes for CASSLSSTGVYGYTF.

This sequence joins TRBV11-2 and TRBJ2-7, with no clear D. Germline V gene lookup returns CDR1 SGHAT and CDR2 FQNNGV. V lost 5 bases, J lost 2 bases, and 10 bases lay in between. CDR3 length: 13 residues. As DNA, the CDR3 is TGTGCCAGCAGCCCCCTTTCTGCCTACGAGCAGTACTTC. Protein product: CASSPLSAYEQYF.

The J gene is TRBJ1-6, the V gene TRBV5-1; 9 bases agree with TRBD1. The CDR3 has 17 amino acids. After removal of 3 bases from V and 8 bases from J, the junction contained 12 bases not matched to a gene. Germline V CDR1 and CDR2: SGHRS, YFSETQ. CDR3 DNA: TGCGCCAGCAGCTCTGGAAACCCGGGACAGGGATATTCACCCCTCCACTTT. Encoded protein: CASSSGNPGQGYSPLHF.

This rearrangement joins TRBV4-1 to TRBJ2-3; a weak D match, TRBD1 (6 bases). This CDR3 has 18 residues. V was pared by 7 bases and J by 6 bases, with 29 bases between. Germline CDR1 reads MGHRA; CDR2 reads YSYEKL. CDR3 region: CASKASVSGVVFVDTQYF. CDR3 DNA: TGCGCCAGCAAAGCGAGCGTCTCAGGGGTGGTTTTTGTTGATACGCAGTATTTT.

The chain couples TRBV14 to TRBJ2-7, with TRBD2 matching over 10 bases. From germline, CDR1 is SGHDN and CDR2 FVKESK. V lost 7 bases, J lost 5 bases, and 5 bases stayed unmatched. The CDR3 runs 13 residues. The chain's CDR3 is CASKASGSHEQYF. The DNA of the CDR3 is TGTGCCAGCAAAGCTAGCGGGAGCCACGAGCAGTACTTC. The variable domain in full, completed from reference TRBV14 and TRBJ2-7, reads EAGVTQFPSHSVIEKGQTVTLRCDPISGHDNLYWYRRVMGKEIKFLLHFVKESKQDESGMPNNRFLAERTGGTYSTLKVQPAELEDSGVYFCASKASGSHEQYFGPGTRLTVT.

The rearrangement links TRBV18 to TRBJ1-5; TRBD1 is a possible D gene (6 bases). This CDR3 is 14 amino acids long. Trimming shortened V by 2 bases and J by 5 bases, and 10 bases separated the two germline ends. CDR1 and CDR2 (germline): KGHSH, LQKENI. The CDR3 DNA is TGTGCCAGCTCACCATATAAGGGGGATCAGCCCCAGCATTTT. Its protein is CASSPYKGDQPQHF. Supplemented by reference TRBV18 and TRBJ1-5, the full variable domain reads NAGVMQNPRHLVRRRGQEARLRCSPMKGHSHVYWYRQLPEEGLKFMVYLQKENIIDESGMPKERFSAEFPKEGPSILRIQQVVRGDSAAYFCASSPYKGDQPQHFGDGTRLSIL.

There are a few counts of this clone. The CDR3 DNA follows: TGTGCCAGCAGCCAAGATCGAGGGCTTGGTATGGGTCGTCCCGAGGGGACCCAGTACTTC. It encodes CASSQDRGLGMGRPEGTQYF. V usage is TRBV14 and J usage is TRBJ2-5; D perhaps matches TRBD2 (5 bases). The CDR3 has 20 residues. Germline V gene lookup returns CDR1 SGHDN and CDR2 FVKESK. Trimming took off 0 bases at V and 7 bases at J, with 30 bases between the two ends. The full variable domain, rest sourced from reference TRBV14 and TRBJ2-5, is EAGVTQFPSHSVIEKGQTVTLRCDPISGHDNLYWYRRVMGKEIKFLLHFVKESKQDESGMPNNRFLAERTGGTYSTLKVQPAELEDSGVYFCASSQDRGLGMGRPEGTQYFGPGTRLLVL.

The CDR3 protein is CASSYTSGGATEAFF. CDR3 sequence (DNA): TGTGCCAGCAGTTACACCTCAGGGGGAGCCACTGAAGCTTTCTTT. The V and J genes are TRBV6-2 or TRBV6-3 and TRBJ1-1; 7 bases are a match to TRBD1. The CDR3 consists of 15 residues. V trimming: 2 bases; J trimming: 4 bases; junction bases outside the gene matches: 7. Germline V gene lookup returns CDR1 MNHEY and CDR2 SVGEGT.

The V and J genes are TRBV7-9 and TRBJ2-5; 7 bases are shared with TRBD2. Germline-derived CDR1 and CDR2 are SEHNR and FQNEAQ (reference sequence). V lost 4 bases and J lost 4; bases outside the gene matches: 15. The CDR3 sequence is 17 residues long. CDR3 region: CASSSLLGEGPGETQYF. As DNA, the CDR3 is TGTGCCAGCAGCTCCCTCCTTGGGGAGGGGCCGGGAGAGACCCAGTACTTC.

The V gene is TRBV5-6, the J gene TRBJ2-2; TRBD2 agrees at 8 bases. The germline CDR1 and CDR2 sequences are SGHDT and YYEEEE. The CDR3 is 15 amino acids. V lost 4 bases and J lost 3; bases outside the gene matches: 5. CDR3 amino acids: CASSTGGAYTGELFF. The DNA of the CDR3 is TGTGCCAGCAGCACGGGGGGGGCTTACACCGGGGAGCTGTTTTTT. Full variable domain (rest looked up from reference TRBV5-6 and TRBJ2-2): DAGVTQSPTHLIKTRGQQVTLRCSPKSGHDTVSWYQQALGQGPQFIFQYYEEEERQRGNFPDRFSGHQFPNYSSELNVNALLLGDSALYLCASSTGGAYTGELFFGEGSRLTVL.

This sequence joins TRBV10-1 and TRBJ2-7; 8 bases align to TRBD1. Germline V gene lookup returns CDR1 WNHNN and CDR2 SYGVQD (reference sequence). J gave up 0 bases and V 7 bases, and 8 bases lay outside the gene matches. The CDR3 consists of 15 residues. CDR3 DNA sequence: TGCGCCAGCATTTTCAGGACAGGGCTCTCCTACGAGCAGTACTTC. This encodes CASIFRTGLSYEQYF.

The chain joins TRBV19 to TRBJ1-2; D gene unclear. The CDR3 is 12 residues long. Germline-derived CDR1 and CDR2 are LNHDA and SQIVND (reference sequence). V lost 5 bases to trimming and J lost 4 bases, with 8 bases between them. The CDR3 bases are TGTGCCAGTAGTTCCTCCGTCTATGGCTACACCTTC. Residues: CASSSSVYGYTF. Complete variable domain (other parts from reference TRBV19 and TRBJ1-2): DGGITQSPKYLFRKEGQNVTLSCEQNLNHDAMYWYRQDPGQGLRLIYYSQIVNDFQKGDIAEGYSVSREKKESFPLTVTSAQKNPTAFYLCASSSSVYGYTFGSGTRLTVV.

The J gene is TRBJ2-2, the V gene TRBV30; tentative D call: TRBD1 (6 bases). Germline V gives CDR1 GTSNPN, CDR2 SVGIG (reference sequence). The ends were cut back, 7 bases at V and 4 bases at J, with 16 bases in the middle. The CDR3 runs 14 residues. The CDR3 region has the DNA TGTGCCTCGAGACACAGGGCAGGCACCGGGGAGCTGTTTTTT. Protein: CASRHRAGTGELFF.

The V call is TRBV6-2 or TRBV6-3, the J call TRBJ2-7, with 7 bases that match TRBD1. The junction had 6 bases not matched to a gene; V was cut back by 5 bases and J by 2 bases. Germline assignment: CDR1 MNHEY and CDR2 SVGEGT. The CDR3 contains 14 residues. Here the CDR3 reads CASSPWTGTYEQYF. The CDR3 DNA follows: TGTGCCAGCAGTCCCTGGACAGGAACCTACGAGCAGTACTTC.

The chain recombines TRBV6-1 with TRBJ1-5; D is perhaps TRBD1 (6 bases). CDR3 length equals 13 residues. The germline V gene encodes CDR1 MNHNS and CDR2 SASEGT. V was pared by 3 bases and J by 5 bases, with 8 bases between. In DNA form, the CDR3 reads TGTGCCAGCAGTGACAGGGGTGATCAGCCCCAGCATTTT. It encodes CASSDRGDQPQHF.

The chain has TRBV19 and TRBJ1-1, with 9 bases fitting TRBD1. With 10 bases clipped from V and 3 bases from J, the junction kept 12 bases outside the gene matches. CDR1 and CDR2 (germline): LNHDA, SQIVND (reference sequence). The CDR3 is 15 residues long. DNA for the CDR3: TGTGCCACCACGACAGGGGGAGGGGGAGACACTGAAGCTTTCTTT. Residues: CATTTGGGGDTEAFF.

This chain links TRBV6-5 with TRBJ2-7, with a weak D call TRBD1 (6 bases). Germline V gene data show CDR1 as MNHEY and CDR2 as SVGAGI. Trimming pared 9 bases from V and 1 base from J, leaving 10 bases between. CDR3 length equals 12 residues. CDR3 protein: CASKTGSYEQYF. The DNA of the CDR3 is TGTGCCAGTAAGACAGGATCCTACGAGCAGTACTTC.

The V gene is TRBV30, the J gene TRBJ2-2; tentative D call: TRBD2 (6 bases). The CDR3 is 13 amino acids. Looked up from germline, CDR1 is GTSNPN and CDR2 is SVGIG (reference sequence). Trimming shortened V by 5 bases and J by 5 bases, and 12 bases separated the two germline ends. The chain's CDR3 is CAWFGGNTGELFF. The DNA for the CDR3 is TGTGCCTGGTTTGGAGGGAATACCGGGGAGCTGTTTTTT.

The genes are TRBV4-2 and TRBJ1-1, with 7 bases aligning to TRBD1. V lost 0 bases and J lost 4; bases outside the gene matches: 8. The CDR3 length is 16 residues. Germline V gives CDR1 LGHNA, CDR2 YNFKEQ. Here the CDR3 DNA reads TGTGCCAGCAGCCAAGAAGAGGGGGCGGGGGGCACTGAAGCTTTCTTT. This gives the protein CASSQEEGAGGTEAFF.

The chain combines TRBV9 with TRBJ1-1; a possible D gene is TRBD1 (6 bases). The germline CDR1 and CDR2 sequences are SGDLS and YYNGEE. The ends were cut back, 0 bases at V and 5 bases at J, with 14 bases in the middle. The CDR3 extends over 15 amino acids. The CDR3, as DNA: TGTGCCAGCAGCGTAGAAGATGGGGGCGCAACTGAAGCTTTCTTT. Protein product: CASSVEDGGATEAFF.

The rearrangement links TRBV20-1 to TRBJ1-4; TRBD1 agrees at 7 bases. J gave up 8 bases and V 3 bases, and 12 bases lay outside the gene matches. The CDR3 covers 15 residues. CDR1 is DFQATT and CDR2 is SNEGSKA in the germline V gene (reference sequence). CDR3 in DNA: TGCAGTGCTAGTGGGGTTGGCAGGGGGAACGAAAAACTGTTTTTT. Translated, it gives CSASGVGRGNEKLFF.

This rearrangement joins TRBV4-1 to TRBJ1-3, with 7 bases fitting TRBD1. The CDR3 is 19 amino acids. J was trimmed by 3 bases and V by 6 bases; bases with no gene match: 20. CDR1 and CDR2 from the germline V gene are MGHRA and YSYEKL. CDR3 coding DNA: TGCGCCAGCAGTCCAAGAATTATGAGGGGGCAGGCGGATGGAAACACCATATATTTT. The encoded protein is CASSPRIMRGQADGNTIYF.

The chain recombines TRBV12-3 or TRBV12-4 with TRBJ2-1; TRBD1 might be the D (5 bases). V was clipped by 4 bases and J by 16 bases, with 20 bases between them. CDR3 size: 13 residues. As DNA, the CDR3 is TGTGCCAGCAGTTCCGGTAGCTACAGGACGGCCTTCTTC. The encoded protein is CASSSGSYRTAFF.

The CDR3 DNA reads as TGTGCTAGTGGTTTGACAGTTAGTTTGAACACTGAAGCTTTCTTT. Protein sequence: CASGLTVSLNTEAFF. The chain links TRBV12-5 to TRBJ1-1; no firm D call. Germline CDR1 reads LGHNT; CDR2 reads FRNRAP. Trimming took 2 bases from V and 0 from J, leaving 10 bases between them. The CDR3 sequence is 15 residues long.

This clone was found a few times. The gene calls are TRBV7-6 and TRBJ1-3; D gene uncertain. This CDR3 is built from 14 residues. Trimming pared 5 bases from V and 4 bases from J, leaving 12 bases between. Germline V gene data show CDR1 as SGHVS and CDR2 as FNYEAQ. Written as DNA, the CDR3 is TGTGCCAGCAGCCCCCATCCATTCGGAAACACCATATATTTT. This encodes CASSPHPFGNTIYF. Drawing the rest from reference TRBV7-6 and TRBJ1-3, the complete variable domain is GAGVSQSPRYKVTKRGQDVALRCDPISGHVSLYWYRQALGQGPEFLTYFNYEAQQDKSGLPNDRFSAERPEGSISTLTIQRTEQRDSAMYRCASSPHPFGNTIYFGEGSWLTVV.

The chain carries TRBV4-2 and TRBJ2-6; the match to TRBD1 covers 8 bases. The CDR3 length is 18 residues. Germline V gene data show CDR1 as LGHNA and CDR2 as YNFKEQ. Unmatched junction bases numbered 4, after V lost 0 bases and J lost 0 bases. This chain's CDR3 is CASSQETRGPSGANVLTF. The CDR3 bases are TGTGCCAGCAGCCAAGAAACCAGGGGGCCCTCTGGGGCCAACGTCCTGACTTTC.

This chain links TRBV10-3 with TRBJ1-2; 12 bases are a match to TRBD1. V shed 1 base and J 4 bases; nucleotides not matched to a gene: 7. The CDR3 sequence is 17 residues long. From germline, CDR1 is ENHRY and CDR2 SYGVKD. The CDR3, as DNA: TGTGCCATCAGTGAGTGGGGGACAGGGGGCGCTGGCTATGGCTACACCTTC. Amino acid sequence: CAISEWGTGGAGYGYTF.

The chain employs TRBV9 and TRBJ2-6; TRBD1 might be the D (5 bases). The CDR3 contains 16 residues. The germline CDR1 and CDR2 sequences are SGDLS and YYNGEE. V was clipped by 2 bases and J by 0 bases, with 9 bases between them. For the CDR3, the DNA is TGTGCCAGCAGCGTGAAGGGGAACTCTGGGGCCAACGTCCTGACTTTC. It translates to CASSVKGNSGANVLTF.